These T cell receptor beta chains were read from a single sample in a study of T cell repertoires in cytomegalovirus infection. TCRdb reprocessed the reads via MiXCR and lists one record per CDR3 protein. The repertoire consists of approximately 500,000 distinct CDR3 sequences, with about 15% occurring once and the leading ten covering 24%. What was sequenced was CD8+ T cells from PBMCs. Receptors originate from a human donor in good health (CMV status not recorded). Some clones in this sample may be carry-over from other donors' samples. The CDR3 runs from the conserved cysteine through the conserved F or W. Fields, in order: D gene, clone size, J gene, V gene, CDR3 protein, CDR3 DNA. The D gene is left open where the match is weak. Clone size, where shown, is once, few, many, or a class for clones that have expanded.

>.|.|TRBJ2-1|TRBV4-2
CASSPGVLGYNEQFF
TGTGCCAGCAGCCCAGGGGTATTAGGTTACAATGAGCAGTTCTTC
>TRBD2|few|TRBJ2-2|TRBV7-8
CASSLLAGGNTGELFF
TGTGCCAGCAGCTTACTAGCGGGGGGTAACACCGGGGAGCTGTTTTTT
>.|many|TRBJ1-1|TRBV2
CASSEGGSTEAFF
TGTGCCAGCAGTGAAGGAGGGAGCACTGAAGCTTTCTTT
>.|.|TRBJ1-4|TRBV28
CASRATQGTREKLFF
TGTGCCAGCAGGGCCACCCAGGGCACTCGAGAAAAACTGTTTTTT
>TRBD2|many|TRBJ2-4|TRBV7-8
CASSLEAGGANIQYF
TGTGCCAGCAGCTTAGAAGCGGGGGGGGCAAACATTCAGTACTTC
>TRBD2|many|TRBJ2-1|TRBV19
CASQFLGLESNEQFF
TGTGCCAGCCAGTTCCTCGGACTAGAATCCAATGAGCAGTTCTTC
>.|many|TRBJ2-3|TRBV11-2
CASSIYSVLRTDTQYF
TGTGCCAGCAGCATCTACTCCGTCTTGCGCACAGATACGCAGTATTTT
>.|few|TRBJ2-7|TRBV6-5
CASSYSTETVGHEQYF
TGTGCCAGCAGTTACTCGACGGAGACAGTCGGCCACGAGCAGTACTTC
>TRBD2|.|TRBJ2-2|TRBV7-8
CARSLEFLSGLAGAGELFF
TGTGCCAGAAGCTTAGAGTTTCTTTCGGGACTAGCGGGTGCCGGGGAGCTGTTTTTT
>.|few|TRBJ2-3|TRBV28
CASSLRQSTDTQYF
TGTGCCAGCAGTCTCAGGCAAAGCACAGATACGCAGTATTTT
>TRBD2|.|TRBJ2-2|TRBV7-6
CASSLDPAGYTGELFF
TGTGCCAGCAGCTTAGATCCAGCGGGATACACCGGGGAGCTGTTTTTT
>.|.|TRBJ2-7|TRBV4-2
CANSQELSTTYEQYF
TGTGCCAACAGCCAAGAACTGTCAACCACCTACGAGCAGTACTTC
>.|few|TRBJ1-1|TRBV20-1
CSAGDGLVTEAFF
TGCAGTGCTGGCGACGGACTGGTGACTGAAGCTTTCTTT
>.|many|TRBJ1-6|TRBV5-6
CASSLVGVQYNSPLHF
TGTGCCAGCAGCTTGGTCGGGGTCCAATATAATTCACCCCTCCACTTT
>TRBD2|.|TRBJ2-1|TRBV11-2
CASSPSLAGEWKFF
TGTGCCAGCAGCCCATCTCTAGCGGGAGAATGGAAGTTCTTC
>.|.|TRBJ1-2|TRBV5-6
CASKGQAINYGYTF
TGTGCCAGCAAAGGACAAGCCATTAACTATGGCTACACCTTC
>.|many|TRBJ1-1|TRBV10-3
CAISGGTEAFF
TGTGCCATCAGTGGTGGCACTGAAGCTTTCTTT
>.|many|TRBJ2-1|TRBV28
CASSPLAGRDGRSEFF
TGTGCCAGCAGCCCCCTCGCGGGGCGGGACGGTCGATCAGAGTTCTTC
>.|many|TRBJ1-5|TRBV11-2
CASSPIEGRSQPQHF
TGTGCCAGCAGCCCGATCGAAGGACGGTCTCAGCCCCAGCATTTT
>TRBD2|.|TRBJ2-1|TRBV4-2
CASSQDLAGGRNEQFF
TGTGCCAGCAGCCAAGATCTAGCGGGGGGGAGGAATGAGCAGTTCTTC
>TRBD1|.|TRBJ2-3|TRBV4-1
CASSDPGQGTPDTQYF
TGCGCCAGCAGCGATCCCGGACAGGGTACTCCAGATACGCAGTATTTT
>.|many|TRBJ2-1|TRBV5-1
CASSWAGSAEQFF
TGCGCCAGCAGCTGGGCCGGATCAGCTGAGCAGTTCTTC
>.|.|TRBJ2-4|TRBV27
CASSLGPSQAKNIQYF
TGTGCCAGCAGTTTAGGGCCGTCACAAGCCAAAAACATTCAGTACTTC
>.|.|TRBJ2-6|TRBV12-3/TRBV12-4
CASTQDGSGANVLTF
TGTGCCAGCACCCAAGACGGCTCTGGGGCCAACGTCCTGACTTTC
>TRBD1|.|TRBJ2-7|TRBV5-6
CASSEVNRGNTYEQYF
TGTGCCAGCAGCGAGGTAAACAGGGGAAACACCTACGAGCAGTACTTC
>.|many|TRBJ2-7|TRBV7-9
CASSQTGRPYEQYF
TGTGCCAGCAGTCAAACGGGGCGACCCTACGAGCAGTACTTC
>.|.|TRBJ2-3|TRBV2
CASIGTEDTQYF
TGTGCCAGCATTGGGACCGAAGATACGCAGTATTTT
>TRBD1|many|TRBJ2-1|TRBV27
CASSNWGTGGQNEQFF
TGTGCCAGCAGCAACTGGGGGACAGGGGGCCAAAATGAGCAGTTCTTC
>.|.|TRBJ2-3|TRBV29-1
CSVEVDPGGTDTQYF
TGCAGCGTTGAAGTTGATCCGGGGGGCACAGATACGCAGTATTTT
>.|.|TRBJ2-1|TRBV5-6
CASSLLAAEQFF
TGTGCCAGCAGCTTGTTGGCGGCCGAGCAGTTCTTC
>TRBD1|many|TRBJ2-3|TRBV7-9
CASSLDRTGGGDTQYF
TGTGCCAGCAGCTTAGATCGGACAGGGGGAGGAGATACGCAGTATTTT
>.|many|TRBJ2-2|TRBV19
CASSIPTMNTGELFF
TGTGCCAGTAGTATCCCCACTATGAACACCGGGGAGCTGTTTTTT
>TRBD2|few|TRBJ2-5|TRBV7-4
CASSFGSVAGGPGWETQYF
TGTGCCAGCAGCTTCGGGTCGGTAGCGGGAGGGCCTGGCTGGGAGACCCAGTACTTC
>TRBD1|many|TRBJ2-1|TRBV4-1
CASSHPRRDRVYNEQFF
TGCGCCAGCAGCCATCCTCGCCGGGACAGGGTATACAATGAGCAGTTCTTC
>.|.|TRBJ2-1|TRBV6-4
CASSEEAGVDNEQFF
TGTGCCAGCAGTGAAGAAGCGGGCGTCGACAATGAGCAGTTCTTC
>.|few|TRBJ1-1|TRBV6-2/TRBV6-3
CASIITGGTEAFF
TGTGCCAGCATCATTACGGGCGGGACTGAAGCTTTCTTT
>.|.|TRBJ1-2|TRBV5-1
CASSLETFRDKILTGDYGYTF
TGCGCCAGCAGCTTAGAAACGTTTCGAGACAAAATCCTGACTGGGGACTATGGCTACACCTTC
>.|.|TRBJ2-7|TRBV20-1
CSARSHSTAYEQYF
TGCAGTGCCAGATCCCATTCGACAGCCTACGAGCAGTACTTC
>TRBD1|few|TRBJ2-7|TRBV9
CASSPGSGTGSYEQYF
TGTGCCAGCAGCCCCGGCTCCGGGACAGGGTCCTACGAGCAGTACTTC
>TRBD1|many|TRBJ1-5|TRBV7-9
CASSLDRERDQPQHF
TGTGCCAGCAGTTTGGACAGGGAAAGGGATCAGCCCCAGCATTTT
>.|.|TRBJ1-2|TRBV19
CASGDVGGPYGYTF
TGTGCCAGTGGGGACGTTGGAGGGCCTTATGGCTACACCTTC
>TRBD1|few|TRBJ1-4|TRBV7-9
CASSSYPAGGEKLFF
TGTGCCAGCAGCTCCTACCCGGCAGGGGGAGAAAAACTGTTTTTT
>TRBD2|many|TRBJ2-1|TRBV6-1
CASRASGSPLYNEQFF
TGTGCCAGCAGAGCTAGCGGGAGTCCCCTCTACAATGAGCAGTTCTTC
>TRBD2|.|TRBJ2-2|TRBV11-2
CASSLWTSGTSGTGELFF
TGTGCCAGCAGCTTGTGGACTAGCGGAACTTCGGGCACCGGGGAGCTGTTTTTT
>.|many|TRBJ2-1|TRBV11-2
CASSLVRGLRADNEQFF
TGTGCCAGCAGCTTAGTGCGGGGGCTTCGGGCGGACAATGAGCAGTTCTTC